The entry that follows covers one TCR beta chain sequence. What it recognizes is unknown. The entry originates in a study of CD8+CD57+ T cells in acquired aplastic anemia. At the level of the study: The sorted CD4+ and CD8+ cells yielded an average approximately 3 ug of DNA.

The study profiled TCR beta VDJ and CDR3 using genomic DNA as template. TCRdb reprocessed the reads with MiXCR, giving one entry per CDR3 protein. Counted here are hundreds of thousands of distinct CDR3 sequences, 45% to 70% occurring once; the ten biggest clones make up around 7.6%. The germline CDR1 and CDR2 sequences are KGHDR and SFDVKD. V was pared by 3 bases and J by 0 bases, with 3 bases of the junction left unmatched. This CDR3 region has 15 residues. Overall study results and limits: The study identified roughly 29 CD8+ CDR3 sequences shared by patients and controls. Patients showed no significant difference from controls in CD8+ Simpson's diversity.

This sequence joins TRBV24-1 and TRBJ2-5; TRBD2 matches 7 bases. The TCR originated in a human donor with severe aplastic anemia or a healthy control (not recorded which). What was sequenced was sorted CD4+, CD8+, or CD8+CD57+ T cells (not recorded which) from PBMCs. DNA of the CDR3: TGTGCCACCAGTGATAGCGGGACGTACCAAGAGACCCAGTACTTC. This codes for CATSDSGTYQETQYF.